This record concerns one TCR beta chain sequence. Germline V gene data show CDR1 as KGHSH and CDR2 as LQKENI. This CDR3 region has 15 residues. The V end was cut by 2 bases, the J end by 5 bases, with 12 bases between. These data are taken from a study of shared clonotypes between healthy human individuals. Generated by immunoSEQ multiplex PCR, the TCRdb table keeps only in-frame clones and is missing some. The sample has 2.3 million or so clones, 85% to 95% seen once. This clonotype was obtained from a man aged 18 to 29 in good health. Some clones in this sample may be carry-over from other donors' samples. The gene calls are TRBV18 and TRBJ1-4, with D possibly being TRBD1 (5 bases). Sequenced sample: naive CD4+ T cells from PBMCs. The subset denotes: CD45RA+ positively selected. The CDR3 reads CASSPSVTVNEKLFF. The CDR3, as DNA: TGTGCCAGCTCACCAAGCGTGACAGTGAATGAAAAACTGTTTTTT.